The T cell receptor (beta chain) under discussion was sequenced for a study of shared clonotypes between healthy human individuals. The wider study: Three plates were used per donor for CD4 naive, three for CD4 memory, two for CD8 naive and one for CD8 memory.

Donors were healthy HIV-negative adults without recent acute infections or vaccinations. CD4+ cells underwent separation, giving CD45RA+ naive and CD45RA-negative memory subsets. Repertoires were generated with immunoSEQ multiplex PCR, while TCRdb's copy carries only in-frame clones and drops some. The repertoire holds roughly 1 million clones, with about 75% as singletons. The CDR3 consists of 16 residues. V was pared by 6 bases and J by 10 bases, with 13 bases of the junction left unmatched. The germline V gene encodes CDR1 SGHRS and CDR2 YFSETQ. Study findings and constraints: As a rule, naive subsets had a larger estimated richness than memory subsets.

About this clone: The antigen is unknown.

Sequenced input: memory CD4+ T cells sorted from blood. Documented subset: CD45RA-negative fraction. The receptor was isolated from a man aged 18 to 30 in good health. The chain has TRBV5-1 and TRBJ2-1; 13 bases align to TRBD2. The CDR3: CASMATTGTSGAEQFF. The CDR3, as DNA: TGCGCCAGCATGGCGACAACCGGGACTAGCGGGGCGGAGCAGTTCTTC.